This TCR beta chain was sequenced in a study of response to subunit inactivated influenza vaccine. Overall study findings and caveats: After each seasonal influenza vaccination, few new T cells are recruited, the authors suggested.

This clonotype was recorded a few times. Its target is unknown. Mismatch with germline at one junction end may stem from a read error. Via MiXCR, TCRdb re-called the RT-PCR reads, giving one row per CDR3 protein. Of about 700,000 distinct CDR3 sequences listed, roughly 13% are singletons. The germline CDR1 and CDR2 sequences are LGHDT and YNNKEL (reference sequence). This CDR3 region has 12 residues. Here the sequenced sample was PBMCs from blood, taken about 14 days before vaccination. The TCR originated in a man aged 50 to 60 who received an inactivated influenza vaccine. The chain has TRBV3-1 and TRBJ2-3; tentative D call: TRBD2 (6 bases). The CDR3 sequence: CASSHLAGSMDF. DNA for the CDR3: TGTGCCAGCAGCCACCTGGCGGGATCCATGGATTTT.